Below are 11 T cell receptor beta chains sequenced from a single sample in a study of T cells in Graves' hyperthyroidism and ophthalmopathy. What was amplified from RNA transcripts were TCR beta CDR3 regions. Primed by the HTBI set, a first-round RT-PCR was run on the TCR CDR3. TCRdb independently ran MiXCR on the multiplex PCR reads; one entry per CDR3 protein. The repertoire has approximately 400,000 distinct CDR3 sequences, 19% of them found once; the top ten carry approximately 4%. Sequenced: blood. The receptors were sampled from a woman aged 18-29 years with Graves' hyperthyroidism.

The table lists this clonotype with many counts. The chain recombines TRBV19 with TRBJ1-5; TRBD1 is a possible D gene (5 bases). Germline V gene data show CDR1 as LNHDA and CDR2 as SQIVND (reference sequence). The CDR3 runs 14 residues. V was pared by 5 bases and J by 7 bases, with 15 bases between. CDR3 region: CASSPGGDGQPQHF. DNA of the CDR3: TGTGCCAGTAGTCCCGGGGGGGATGGACAGCCCCAGCATTTT.

The gene calls are TRBV20-1 and TRBJ2-7; D is unclear. Trimming pared 1 base from V and 4 bases from J, leaving 11 bases between. The length of the CDR3 is 13 residues. Germline loops: CDR1 DFQATT, CDR2 SNEGSKA (reference sequence). Written as DNA, the CDR3 is TGCAGTGCTAGAGGCGACCATGGGTACGAGCAGTACTTC. This translates into CSARGDHGYEQYF.

This clonotype was found once. As DNA, the CDR3 is TGTGCCAGCAGAAAACGGGGACCCTACGAGCAGTACTTC. Translated: CASRKRGPYEQYF. The chain couples TRBV6-1 to TRBJ2-7; TRBD1 or TRBD2 may be the D gene (5 bases each). The CDR3 has 13 residues. Trimming removed 6 bases at V and 2 bases at J, with 11 bases between. In germline, CDR1 is MNHNS, CDR2 SASEGT.

The V gene is TRBV3-1, the J gene TRBJ1-6; D may be TRBD1 (5 bases). CDR3 length equals 15 residues. Trimming removed 2 bases from V and 5 bases from J, with 10 bases in between. CDR1 LGHDT and CDR2 YNNKEL come from the germline V gene (reference sequence). The CDR3 nucleotides are TGTGCCAGCAGCCAATGGGGCGGGGATAATTCACCCCTCCACTTT. Translating it yields CASSQWGGDNSPLHF.

This clonotype appeared many times. The CDR3 sequence: CASSEATDFYGYTF. For the CDR3, the DNA is TGTGCCAGCAGTGAAGCGACCGACTTCTATGGCTACACCTTC. The chain employs TRBV2 and TRBJ1-2; the D is unclear. The germline CDR1 and CDR2 sequences are SNHLY and FYNNEI. Between the trimmed V and J ends, which lost 0 bases and 4 bases, there was a span of 9 bases. This CDR3 comprises 14 residues. The complete variable domain, with remaining parts taken from reference TRBV2 and TRBJ1-2, reads EPEVTQTPSHQVTQMGQEVILRCVPISNHLYFYWYRQILGQKVEFLVSFYNNEISEKSEIFDDQFSVERPDGSNFTLKIRSTKLEDSAMYFCASSEATDFYGYTFGSGTRLTVV.

This clonotype was observed at least ten times. The genes are TRBV6-5 and TRBJ1-5; tentative D call: TRBD1 (5 bases). The germline V gene has CDR1 MNHEY and CDR2 SVGAGI. V was pared by 2 bases and J by 0 bases, with 11 bases between. This CDR3 region has 16 residues. The chain's CDR3 is CASSYGGRFSNQPQHF. CDR3 DNA: TGTGCCAGCAGTTACGGGGGACGATTTAGCAATCAGCCCCAGCATTTT.

V and J are TRBV2 and TRBJ1-1; D possibly corresponds to TRBD1 (6 bases). The CDR3 length is 13 residues. V lost 8 bases and J lost 2, with 12 bases in between. The germline CDR1 and CDR2 sequences are SNHLY and FYNNEI. For the CDR3, the DNA is TGTGCCAGCGCAGGACAGCCTAACACTGAAGCTTTCTTT. Protein sequence: CASAGQPNTEAFF. Full variable domain (missing parts from reference TRBV2 and TRBJ1-1): EPEVTQTPSHQVTQMGQEVILRCVPISNHLYFYWYRQILGQKVEFLVSFYNNEISEKSEIFDDQFSVERPDGSNFTLKIRSTKLEDSAMYFCASAGQPNTEAFFGQGTRLTVV.

This clonotype was observed many times. J is TRBJ2-2 and V is TRBV15; D might be TRBD2 (6 bases). V lost 0 bases and J 7 bases, leaving 12 bases between the germline ends. This CDR3 comprises 15 residues. In germline, CDR1 is LNHNV, CDR2 YYDKDF (reference sequence). Here the CDR3 reads CATSRDYGGSGELFF. In DNA, the CDR3 is TGTGCCACCAGCAGAGATTATGGGGGGAGCGGGGAGCTGTTTTTT.

This clonotype was seen repeatedly, ten times or more. This sequence joins TRBV28 and TRBJ2-7; tentative D call: TRBD2 (6 bases). V was pared by 6 bases and J by 0 bases, with 12 bases between. The CDR3 is 14 amino acids. Germline-derived CDR1 and CDR2 are MDHEN and SYDVKM. In DNA, the CDR3 is TGTGCCAGCAGCTTAGCAGCGGGCTCCTACGAGCAGTACTTC. Its translation: CASSLAAGSYEQYF.

The CDR3 DNA is TGCAGTGCTAGGGGGACAGGGGACATCCAGCCCCAGCATTTT. Its protein product is CSARGTGDIQPQHF. V usage is TRBV20-1 and J usage is TRBJ1-5; 10 nucleotides agree with TRBD1. The CDR3 length is 14 residues. Per the germline V gene, CDR1 is DFQATT and CDR2 is SNEGSKA (reference sequence). V lost 3 bases to trimming and J lost 7 bases; unmatched junction nucleotides: 6.

This clonotype has ten or more counts. This chain uses TRBV6-5 with TRBJ2-6; D is unclear. Trimming cost V 1 base and J 4 bases, with 5 bases left between them. This CDR3 has 14 amino acids. Germline CDR1 is MNHEY and CDR2 is SVGAGI. The chain's CDR3 is CASSYLQGANVLTF. DNA for the CDR3: TGTGCCAGCAGTTACTTACAGGGGGCCAACGTCCTGACTTTC.